This T cell receptor beta chain was retrieved from a study of radiotherapy plus CTLA-4 blockade in lung cancer. Germline V lookup: CDR1 SNHLY, CDR2 FYNNEI. The CDR3 is made up of 16 amino acids. The V gene lost 5 bases and the J gene lost 5 bases, with 20 bases spanning the gap. Notes on the study in general: Among blood TCR repertoires after radiotherapy plus ipilimumab, tumor-derived clones expanded. The best prediction of response reportedly came from early blood T cell clone dynamics, with interferon-beta.

As to this clone: Antigen specificity is unknown.

Measured with immunoSEQ multiplex PCR; TCRdb has only the in-frame clones, and not every one. The table includes 83,000 or so clones, roughly four fifths detected once. The specimen was peripheral blood, collected from a patient treated with radiotherapy plus ipilimumab. The gene calls are TRBV2 and TRBJ2-3; D tentatively reads TRBD1 or TRBD2 (5 bases each). This TCR was sampled from a human donor with non-small cell lung cancer who had stable disease on radiotherapy plus ipilimumab. This CDR3 reads CASSLSSGARVDTQYF. In DNA form, the CDR3 reads TGTGCCAGCAGTTTATCGTCCGGGGCTCGGGTAGATACGCAGTATTTT.